This T cell receptor beta chain was retrieved from a study of spatial heterogeneity in lung cancer (dated by TCRdb to between 2019 and 2020). Study-wide context: Beta-chain transcripts were consistently detected in greater numbers than alpha-chain transcripts, which likely reflects a higher abundance of beta-chain transcripts. In the raw uncorrected reads, each unique combination of TCR and UMI appeared on average more than ten times. The study quantitatively compared TCR alpha and beta repertoires across multiple tumor regions, matched nontumor lung and blood in non-small cell lung cancer. TCR repertoire features were related to nonsynonymous mutation counts determined by whole-exome sequencing of tumor tissue. At surgery, over 200 tumor regions, 64 matched nontumor lung samples and 50 to 60 PBMC samples were TCR-sequenced for both alpha and beta chains.

Paper-wide results and their limitations: Ubiquitous expanded tumor TCRs showed up in blood more often at tumor resection than at routine follow-up. Confirming at a functional level the hypothesis that regional TCRs recognize regional mutations was considered to require additional single-cell paired TCR alpha and beta sequencing.

Libraries were prepared through 5' RACE. The sequencing machine was a NextSeq 500. The TCR library protocol attached a unique molecular identifier to each TCR cDNA molecule to allow correction of PCR and sequencing errors. The source study handled its data this way. Decombinator tools were used for TCR identification, UMI-based error correction and CDR3 extraction. Expanded TCRs were defined as those above a frequency of 2 per 1,000, corresponding to the top 1% of the tumor frequency distribution. Rényi diversity was computed with the R vegan package after subsampling each repertoire 100 times to 5,000 TCRs. CDR3 similarity networks were built from amino acid triplet string-kernel similarity, connecting CDR3s with pairwise similarity above 0.82. The public reads were quality trimmed at Q25 with fastp and then assembled into clones with MiXCR by TCRdb, keeping productive beta chains. For every CDR3 protein sequence, its rows merge into one entry that carries the most common genes and DNA. The V and J calls shown here were made by TCRdb, not taken from the authors' results. The sample profile shows tens of thousands of distinct CDR3 sequences; about 9.4% of them were found once. Clones ranked in the top ten supply about 7% of the sample.

The time point label corresponds to: sample taken at primary tumor resection. For TCR sequencing, whole RNA was extracted from tumor and nontumor lung tissue, or from cryopreserved PBMC samples, and no cell sorting was done. Donors were about 70 patients with early-stage, untreated non-small cell lung cancer from the lung TRACERx cohort. A patient was chosen for TCR sequencing only when enough RNA was available from at least two tumor regions. Only a few counts were recorded for this clonotype. Its antigen is still unknown. Base qualities are not provided; no much larger clone lies one nucleotide away. V lost 9 bases and J lost 9 bases, and the count of bases not matched to a germline gene is 11. CDR1 and CDR2 were assigned from the germline V gene as SGHAT and FQNNGV. The CDR3 numbers 14 residues from cysteine through phenylalanine. Only the CDR3 region is kept as DNA, spanning 42 bases read in frame from base 1.

The rearranged segments are TRBV11-2 and TRBJ2-1; the junction holds 10 bases that match TRBD1. The clonotype was recovered from a male donor with early-stage non-small cell lung cancer. The sequenced sample was PBMCs, obtained at surgery. The CDR3 loop reads CASNRDRGKAEQFF. The sequenced DNA is TGTGCCAGTAATCGGGACAGGGGAAAGGCTGAGCAGTTCTTC.